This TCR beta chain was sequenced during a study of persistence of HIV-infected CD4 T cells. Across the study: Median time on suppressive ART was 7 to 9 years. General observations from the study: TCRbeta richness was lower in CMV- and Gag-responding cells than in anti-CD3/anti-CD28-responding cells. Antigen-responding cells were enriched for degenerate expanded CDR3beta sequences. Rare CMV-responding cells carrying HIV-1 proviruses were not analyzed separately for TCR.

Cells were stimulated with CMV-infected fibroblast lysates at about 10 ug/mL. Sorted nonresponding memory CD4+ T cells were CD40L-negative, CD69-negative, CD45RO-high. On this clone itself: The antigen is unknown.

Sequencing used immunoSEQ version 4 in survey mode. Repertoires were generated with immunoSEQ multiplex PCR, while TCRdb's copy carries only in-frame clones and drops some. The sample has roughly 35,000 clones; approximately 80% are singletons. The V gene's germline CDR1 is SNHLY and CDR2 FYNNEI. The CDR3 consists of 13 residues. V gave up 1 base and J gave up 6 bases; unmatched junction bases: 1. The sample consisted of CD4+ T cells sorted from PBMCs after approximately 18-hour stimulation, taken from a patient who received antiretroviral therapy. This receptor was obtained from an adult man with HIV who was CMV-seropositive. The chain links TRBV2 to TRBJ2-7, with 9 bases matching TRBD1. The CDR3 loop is CASSEETGGEQYF. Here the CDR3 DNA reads TGTGCCAGCAGTGAAGAGACAGGGGGCGAGCAGTACTTC.